A selection of T cell receptor beta chains follows, all from one sample in a study of a mutant IDH1 vaccine in newly diagnosed glioma. Repertoires were generated with immunoSEQ multiplex PCR, while TCRdb's copy carries only in-frame clones and drops some. The sample includes 20,000 to 25,000 clones, roughly nine tenths of them seen just once. These receptors lack a known antigen. The sequences come from PBMCs, collected from a glioma patient whose treatment included an IDH1 peptide vaccine. The receptors were gathered from a woman between 40 and 55 years old with glioma. CDR3s include the opening cysteine and the closing phenylalanine or tryptophan. Each record gives: D gene, J gene, V gene, clone size, CDR3 protein, CDR3 DNA. D genes are given only for firm matches. The listing skips clone size in some rows; elsewhere it reads once, few, many or a size class.

d_call: .
j_call: TRBJ1-2
v_call: TRBV5-4
clone_size: .
cdr3_aa: CASSLSLDYGYTF
cdr3_nt: TGTGCCAGCAGCTTGTCCCTCGACTATGGCTACACCTTC

d_call: .
j_call: TRBJ1-2
v_call: TRBV6-6
clone_size: .
cdr3_aa: CASSYFEGYGYTF
cdr3_nt: TGTGCCAGCAGTTACTTCGAGGGGTACGGCTACACCTTC

d_call: .
j_call: TRBJ2-7
v_call: TRBV2
clone_size: .
cdr3_aa: CASTARGDEQYF
cdr3_nt: TGTGCCAGCACCGCCAGGGGAGACGAGCAGTACTTC

d_call: .
j_call: TRBJ2-1
v_call: TRBV5-1
clone_size: .
cdr3_aa: CASSLALGHDEQFF
cdr3_nt: TGCGCCAGCAGCTTAGCTCTGGGTCACGATGAGCAGTTCTTC

d_call: .
j_call: TRBJ2-7
v_call: TRBV10-3
clone_size: .
cdr3_aa: CAISAAYEQYF
cdr3_nt: TGTGCCATCAGTGCTGCCTACGAGCAGTACTTC

d_call: .
j_call: TRBJ1-2
v_call: TRBV5-1
clone_size: .
cdr3_aa: CASSLGQDYYGYTF
cdr3_nt: TGCGCCAGCAGCTTGGGACAGGACTACTATGGCTACACCTTC

d_call: TRBD1
j_call: TRBJ1-2
v_call: TRBV25-1
clone_size: .
cdr3_aa: CASRGTGEWYGYTF
cdr3_nt: TGTGCCAGCAGGGGGACAGGGGAATGGTATGGCTACACCTTC

d_call: .
j_call: TRBJ2-1
v_call: TRBV15
clone_size: .
cdr3_aa: CATSRVSGRAIEQFF
cdr3_nt: TGTGCCACCAGCAGAGTGTCAGGCAGGGCAATTGAGCAGTTCTTC

d_call: .
j_call: TRBJ1-2
v_call: TRBV6-5
clone_size: .
cdr3_aa: CASTSGSYGYTF
cdr3_nt: TGTGCCAGCACTTCGGGTAGCTATGGCTACACCTTC

d_call: .
j_call: TRBJ2-7
v_call: TRBV10-1
clone_size: .
cdr3_aa: CASSDPGRGPEQYF
cdr3_nt: TGCGCCAGCAGTGATCCGGGACGGGGACCCGAGCAGTACTTC

d_call: TRBD1
j_call: TRBJ2-7
v_call: TRBV27
clone_size: .
cdr3_aa: CASSPGQALIYEQYF
cdr3_nt: TGTGCCAGCAGTCCTGGACAGGCCTTAATCTACGAGCAGTACTTC

d_call: .
j_call: TRBJ1-1
v_call: TRBV6-1
clone_size: .
cdr3_aa: CASHPGWGNTEAFF
cdr3_nt: TGTGCCAGCCACCCAGGGTGGGGCAACACTGAAGCTTTCTTT

d_call: .
j_call: TRBJ2-7
v_call: TRBV4-1
clone_size: .
cdr3_aa: CASSAVLRELGEQYF
cdr3_nt: TGCGCCAGCAGCGCAGTTTTGAGGGAGCTAGGCGAGCAGTACTTC

d_call: .
j_call: TRBJ2-7
v_call: TRBV27
clone_size: .
cdr3_aa: CASSWSSYEQYF
cdr3_nt: TGTGCCAGCAGTTGGAGCTCCTACGAGCAGTACTTC

d_call: .
j_call: TRBJ2-3
v_call: TRBV5-4
clone_size: .
cdr3_aa: CASRSPGGLGTDTQYF
cdr3_nt: TGTGCCAGCAGATCCCCCGGGGGACTTGGCACAGATACGCAGTATTTT

d_call: .
j_call: TRBJ2-5
v_call: TRBV4-2
clone_size: .
cdr3_aa: CASSRALDETQYF
cdr3_nt: TGTGCCAGCAGCCGAGCACTCGATGAGACCCAGTACTTC

d_call: .
j_call: TRBJ2-7
v_call: TRBV5-1
clone_size: .
cdr3_aa: CASRGPDASYEQYF
cdr3_nt: TGCGCCAGCCGAGGGCCGGACGCCTCCTACGAGCAGTACTTC

d_call: .
j_call: TRBJ1-4
v_call: TRBV27
clone_size: once
cdr3_aa: CASSLYFPLNNEKLFF
cdr3_nt: TGTGCCAGCAGTTTATATTTCCCACTCAATAATGAAAAACTGTTTTTT

d_call: .
j_call: TRBJ1-1
v_call: TRBV6-5
clone_size: .
cdr3_aa: CASSPGPGEPFF
cdr3_nt: TGTGCCAGCAGCCCCGGGCCGGGCGAGCCTTTCTTT

d_call: TRBD2
j_call: TRBJ2-1
v_call: TRBV30
clone_size: .
cdr3_aa: CAWGGGLAVSEQFF
cdr3_nt: TGTGCCTGGGGCGGGGGTCTAGCGGTTTCGGAGCAGTTCTTC

d_call: .
j_call: TRBJ1-1
v_call: TRBV28
clone_size: .
cdr3_aa: CASSLSQATTEAFF
cdr3_nt: TGTGCCAGCAGTTTATCTCAGGCCACCACTGAAGCTTTCTTT

d_call: .
j_call: TRBJ2-1
v_call: TRBV6-6
clone_size: once
cdr3_aa: CASWAKSSYNEQFF
cdr3_nt: TGTGCCAGCTGGGCTAAAAGCTCCTACAATGAGCAGTTCTTC

d_call: .
j_call: TRBJ2-3
v_call: TRBV25-1
clone_size: once
cdr3_aa: CASSDWVTDTQYF
cdr3_nt: TGTGCCAGCAGTGACTGGGTGACAGATACGCAGTATTTT

d_call: .
j_call: TRBJ1-5
v_call: TRBV7-2
clone_size: .
cdr3_aa: CASSLEVENLGCNQPQHF
cdr3_nt: TGTGCCAGCAGCCTAGAGGTAGAGAATTTGGGTTGCAATCAGCCCCAGCATTTT

d_call: .
j_call: TRBJ1-1
v_call: TRBV2
clone_size: once
cdr3_aa: CASRRDPRVYEAFF
cdr3_nt: TGTGCCAGCAGGAGAGATCCCAGAGTATATGAAGCTTTCTTT

d_call: .
j_call: TRBJ1-4
v_call: TRBV7-2
clone_size: .
cdr3_aa: CASSLLSRWPEKLFF
cdr3_nt: TGTGCCAGCAGCCTGTTGAGCAGGTGGCCTGAAAAACTGTTTTTT

d_call: TRBD2
j_call: TRBJ2-7
v_call: TRBV5-4
clone_size: .
cdr3_aa: CASSLAWGGPYEQYF
cdr3_nt: TGTGCCAGCAGCTTGGCCTGGGGAGGGCCCTACGAGCAGTACTTC

d_call: .
j_call: TRBJ1-2
v_call: TRBV6-1
clone_size: .
cdr3_aa: CASSEEQGRSYGYTF
cdr3_nt: TGTGCCAGCAGTGAGGAACAGGGCCGGAGCTATGGCTACACCTTC

d_call: .
j_call: TRBJ1-2
v_call: TRBV14
clone_size: .
cdr3_aa: CASSQDKGMDGYTF
cdr3_nt: TGTGCCAGCAGCCAAGATAAAGGGATGGATGGCTACACCTTC

d_call: .
j_call: TRBJ2-3
v_call: TRBV7-3
clone_size: .
cdr3_aa: CASSFGQVTDTQYF
cdr3_nt: TGTGCCAGCAGCTTTGGCCAAGTCACAGATACGCAGTATTTT

d_call: .
j_call: TRBJ2-3
v_call: TRBV20-1
clone_size: .
cdr3_aa: CSALSTDTQYF
cdr3_nt: TGCAGTGCTTTAAGTACAGATACGCAGTATTTT

d_call: TRBD2
j_call: TRBJ2-3
v_call: TRBV5-4
clone_size: once
cdr3_aa: CASSHRTSGFTDTQYF
cdr3_nt: TGTGCCAGCAGCCACCGGACTAGCGGATTCACAGATACGCAGTATTTT

d_call: TRBD1
j_call: TRBJ1-6
v_call: TRBV5-1
clone_size: .
cdr3_aa: CASSFGRGHFSPLHF
cdr3_nt: TGCGCCAGCAGCTTCGGAAGGGGGCATTTTTCACCCCTCCACTTT

d_call: .
j_call: TRBJ2-2
v_call: TRBV4-2
clone_size: .
cdr3_aa: CASSPVGEGAGELFF
cdr3_nt: TGTGCCAGCAGCCCCGTGGGGGAGGGGGCCGGGGAGCTGTTTTTT

d_call: .
j_call: TRBJ1-1
v_call: TRBV5-1
clone_size: .
cdr3_aa: CASSAVTNTEAFF
cdr3_nt: TGCGCCAGCAGCGCAGTGACGAACACTGAAGCTTTCTTT

d_call: .
j_call: TRBJ2-3
v_call: TRBV6-5
clone_size: .
cdr3_aa: CASRGRSTDTQYF
cdr3_nt: TGTGCCAGCAGAGGTCGAAGCACAGATACGCAGTATTTT

d_call: .
j_call: TRBJ1-2
v_call: TRBV5-1
clone_size: .
cdr3_aa: CASSLSLGDRGYGYTF
cdr3_nt: TGCGCCAGCAGTCTTTCACTGGGGGATCGGGGCTATGGCTACACCTTC

d_call: .
j_call: TRBJ1-1
v_call: TRBV6-5
clone_size: .
cdr3_aa: CASSFRGYEAFF
cdr3_nt: TGTGCCAGCAGTTTTCGGGGCTATGAAGCTTTCTTT

d_call: TRBD1
j_call: TRBJ1-5
v_call: TRBV15
clone_size: few
cdr3_aa: CATSRVDRGHQPQHF
cdr3_nt: TGTGCCACCAGCAGAGTGGACAGGGGGCACCAGCCCCAGCATTTT

d_call: TRBD2
j_call: TRBJ2-7
v_call: TRBV7-9
clone_size: .
cdr3_aa: CASSPSGVVYEQYF
cdr3_nt: TGTGCCAGCAGCCCTAGCGGGGTTGTTTACGAGCAGTACTTC

d_call: .
j_call: TRBJ2-7
v_call: TRBV14
clone_size: .
cdr3_aa: CASSLAPYEQYF
cdr3_nt: TGTGCCAGTTCGTTAGCACCCTACGAGCAGTACTTC

d_call: .
j_call: TRBJ2-7
v_call: TRBV27
clone_size: .
cdr3_aa: CASSLGQTYEQYF
cdr3_nt: TGTGCCAGCAGTTTAGGACAGACCTACGAGCAGTACTTC

d_call: TRBD2
j_call: TRBJ2-3
v_call: TRBV6-1
clone_size: .
cdr3_aa: CASRPGLGSSDTQYF
cdr3_nt: TGTGCCAGCCGTCCGGGACTAGGGTCATCAGATACGCAGTATTTT